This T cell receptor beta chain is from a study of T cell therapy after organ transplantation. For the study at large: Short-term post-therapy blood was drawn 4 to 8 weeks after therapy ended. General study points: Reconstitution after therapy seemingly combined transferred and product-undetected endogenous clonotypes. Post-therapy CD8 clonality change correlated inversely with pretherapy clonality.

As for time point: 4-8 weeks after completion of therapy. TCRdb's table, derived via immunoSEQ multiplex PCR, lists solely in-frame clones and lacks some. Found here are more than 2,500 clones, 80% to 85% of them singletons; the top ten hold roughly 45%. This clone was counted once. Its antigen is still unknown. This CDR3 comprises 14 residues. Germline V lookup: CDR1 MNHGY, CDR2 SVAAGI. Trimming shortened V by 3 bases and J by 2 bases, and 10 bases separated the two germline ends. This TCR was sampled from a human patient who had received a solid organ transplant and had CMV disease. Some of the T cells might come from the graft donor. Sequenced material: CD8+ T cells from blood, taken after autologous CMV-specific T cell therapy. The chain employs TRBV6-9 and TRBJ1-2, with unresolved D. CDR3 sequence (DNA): TGTGCCAGCAGTTACTCAGGCAGCAACTATGGCTACACCTTC. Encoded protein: CASSYSGSNYGYTF.